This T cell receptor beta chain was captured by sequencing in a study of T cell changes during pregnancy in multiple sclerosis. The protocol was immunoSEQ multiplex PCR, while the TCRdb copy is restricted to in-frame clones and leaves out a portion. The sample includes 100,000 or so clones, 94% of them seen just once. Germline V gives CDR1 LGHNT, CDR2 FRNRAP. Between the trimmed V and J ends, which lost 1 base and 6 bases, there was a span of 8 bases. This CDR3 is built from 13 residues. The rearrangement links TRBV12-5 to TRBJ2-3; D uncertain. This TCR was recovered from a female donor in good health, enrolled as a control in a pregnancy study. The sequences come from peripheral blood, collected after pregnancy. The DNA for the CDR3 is TGTGCTAGTGGTTTGGCGGAGTGGGATACGCAGTATTTT. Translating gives CASGLAEWDTQYF.